Listed here are 2 T cell receptor beta chains from one sample, sequenced in a study of blood T cell repertoires in COVID-19. TCRdb's copy holds only in-frame clones and misses some; the assay was immunoSEQ multiplex PCR. The profile shows 300,000 or so clones, about 88% of them singletons. Sequencing was performed on PBMCs or T cells enriched from blood (not recorded which). The receptors originated from a man aged 55 to 70 who had recovered from COVID-19.

This chain joins TRBV2 and TRBJ1-6; D might be TRBD1 (6 bases). Trimming took 4 bases from V and 10 from J, leaving 17 bases between them. Germline CDR1 is SNHLY and CDR2 is FYNNEI. The CDR3 has 15 amino acids. The CDR3 is CASSVRGGRGSPLHF. In nucleotides, the CDR3 is TGTGCCAGCAGTGTACGGGGGGGCCGCGGGTCACCCCTCCACTTT.

The J gene is TRBJ2-3, the V gene TRBV7-9; TRBD2 is a possible D gene (5 bases). The V gene lost 5 bases and the J gene lost 0 bases, with 15 bases spanning the gap. Germline values: CDR1 SEHNR, CDR2 FQNEAQ (reference sequence). The CDR3 extends over 16 amino acids. In DNA, the CDR3 is TGTGCCAGCAGCCCCGGGGAGTTCGATAGCACAGATACGCAGTATTTT. Translation gives CASSPGEFDSTDTQYF.